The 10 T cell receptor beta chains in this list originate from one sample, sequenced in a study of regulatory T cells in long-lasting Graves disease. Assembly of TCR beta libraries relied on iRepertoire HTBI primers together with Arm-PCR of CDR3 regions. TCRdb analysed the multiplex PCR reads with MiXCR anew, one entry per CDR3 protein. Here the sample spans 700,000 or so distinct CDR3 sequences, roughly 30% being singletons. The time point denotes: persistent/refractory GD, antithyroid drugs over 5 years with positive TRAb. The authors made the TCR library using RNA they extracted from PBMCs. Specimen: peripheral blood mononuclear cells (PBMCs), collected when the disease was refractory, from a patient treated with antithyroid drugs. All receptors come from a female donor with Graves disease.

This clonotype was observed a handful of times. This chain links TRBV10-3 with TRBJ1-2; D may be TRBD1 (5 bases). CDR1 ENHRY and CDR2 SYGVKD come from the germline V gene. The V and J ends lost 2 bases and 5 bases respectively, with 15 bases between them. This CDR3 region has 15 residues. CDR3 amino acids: CAISEGGAQSYGYTF. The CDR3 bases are TGTGCCATCAGTGAGGGTGGGGCGCAGAGTTATGGCTACACCTTC.

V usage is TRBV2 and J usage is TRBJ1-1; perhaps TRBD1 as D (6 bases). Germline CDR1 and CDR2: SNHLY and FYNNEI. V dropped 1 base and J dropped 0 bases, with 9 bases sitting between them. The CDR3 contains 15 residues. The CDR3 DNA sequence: TGTGCCAGCAGTGAAGTCAGGGGTGTGAACACTGAAGCTTTCTTT. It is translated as CASSEVRGVNTEAFF.

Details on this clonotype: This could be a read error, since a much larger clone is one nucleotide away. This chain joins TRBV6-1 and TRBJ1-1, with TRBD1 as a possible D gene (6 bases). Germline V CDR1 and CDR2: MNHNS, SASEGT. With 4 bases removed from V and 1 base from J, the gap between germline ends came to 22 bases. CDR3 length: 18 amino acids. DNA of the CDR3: TGTGCCAGCAGTGCCTACCCGGAACCCGGGGGGGCGAACACTGAAGCTTTCTTT. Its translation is CASSAYPEPGGANTEAFF.

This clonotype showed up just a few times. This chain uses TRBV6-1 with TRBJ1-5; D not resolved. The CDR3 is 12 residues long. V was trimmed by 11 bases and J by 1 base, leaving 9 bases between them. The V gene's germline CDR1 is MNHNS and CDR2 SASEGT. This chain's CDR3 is CAARQSNQPQHF. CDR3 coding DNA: TGTGCCGCGAGGCAGAGCAATCAGCCCCAGCATTTT.

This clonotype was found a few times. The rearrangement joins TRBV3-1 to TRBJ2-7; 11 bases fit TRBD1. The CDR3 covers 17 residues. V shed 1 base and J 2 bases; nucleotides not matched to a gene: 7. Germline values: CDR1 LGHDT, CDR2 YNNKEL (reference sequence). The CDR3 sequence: CASSQAIGTGGTYEQYF. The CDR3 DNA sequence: TGTGCCAGCAGCCAAGCCATCGGGACAGGGGGTACCTACGAGCAGTACTTC.

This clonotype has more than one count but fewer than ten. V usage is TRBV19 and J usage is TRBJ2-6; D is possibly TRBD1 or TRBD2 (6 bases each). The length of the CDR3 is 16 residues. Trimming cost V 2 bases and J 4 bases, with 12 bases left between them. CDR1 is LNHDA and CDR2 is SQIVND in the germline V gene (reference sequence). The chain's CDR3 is CASSINGGPGANVLTF. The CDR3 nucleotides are TGTGCCAGTAGTATAAATGGGGGGCCCGGGGCCAACGTCCTGACTTTC.

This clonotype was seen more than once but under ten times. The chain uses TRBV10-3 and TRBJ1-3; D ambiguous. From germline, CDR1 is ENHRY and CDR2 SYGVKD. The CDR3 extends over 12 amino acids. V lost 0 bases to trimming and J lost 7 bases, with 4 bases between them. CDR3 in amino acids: CAISESSNTIYF. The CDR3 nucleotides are TGTGCCATCAGTGAGTCGAGTAACACCATATATTTT.

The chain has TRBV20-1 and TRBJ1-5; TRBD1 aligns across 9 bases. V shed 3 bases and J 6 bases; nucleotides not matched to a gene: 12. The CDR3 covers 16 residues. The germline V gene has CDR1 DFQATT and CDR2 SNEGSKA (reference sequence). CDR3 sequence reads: CSASALDRGDAQPQHF. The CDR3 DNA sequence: TGCAGTGCTAGCGCCCTGGACAGGGGTGATGCTCAGCCCCAGCATTTT.

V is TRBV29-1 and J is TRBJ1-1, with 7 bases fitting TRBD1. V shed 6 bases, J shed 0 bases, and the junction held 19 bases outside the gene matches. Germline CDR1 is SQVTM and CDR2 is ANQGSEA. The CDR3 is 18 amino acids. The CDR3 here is CSVQTGIGETGMNTEAFF. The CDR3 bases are TGCAGCGTCCAGACAGGGATCGGTGAAACTGGGATGAACACTGAAGCTTTCTTT.

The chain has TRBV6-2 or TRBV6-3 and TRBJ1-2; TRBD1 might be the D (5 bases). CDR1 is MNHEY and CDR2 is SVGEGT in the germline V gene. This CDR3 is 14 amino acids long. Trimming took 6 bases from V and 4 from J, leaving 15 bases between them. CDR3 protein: CASRKDAGGYGYTF. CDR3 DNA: TGTGCCAGCAGGAAGGACGCGGGGGGCTATGGCTACACCTTC.